Following are 3 T cell receptor beta chains from one sample sequenced in a study of vaccination effects on CD4 cells after COVID-19. These receptors have no identified antigens. Antigen-specific CD4+ T cells were expanded (with viral peptide pools) by the ViraFEST assay ahead of sequencing. Subsequent to less than twelve days of culture, CD4+ T cells were isolated. Sometime from March through December 2020, the person acquired a SARS-CoV-2 infection that PCR confirmed. The repertoire was sequenced with immunoSEQ multiplex PCR; TCRdb's copy has only in-frame clones and lacks some. The table includes roughly 27,000 clones, roughly 69% detected once. The material was CD4+ T cells from PBMCs cultured with SARS-CoV-2 spike peptides, obtained before COVID-19 vaccination. These receptors were taken from a human donor who had a prior SARS-CoV-2 infection.

The chain uses TRBV2 and TRBJ2-1, with TRBD2 identical over 7 bases. Per germline, CDR1 SNHLY and CDR2 FYNNEI. The length of the CDR3 is 14 residues. Trimming took 7 bases from V and 7 from J; bases not matched to a gene: 10. The CDR3 DNA reads TGTGCCAGCAAGGGTCCTAGCGGAGAAAATGAGCAGTTCTTC. It yields the protein CASKGPSGENEQFF.

The sample holds one count of this clone. The V and J genes are TRBV4-2 and TRBJ2-5; 7 bases match TRBD2. Germline-derived CDR1 and CDR2 are LGHNA and YNFKEQ. Trimming took 1 base from V and 3 from J; bases not matched to a gene: 11. This CDR3 is 17 amino acids long. The CDR3 protein is CASSQGYSGTTKETQYF. The DNA of the CDR3 is TGTGCCAGCAGCCAAGGTTATTCCGGGACTACTAAAGAGACCCAGTACTTC.

This chain uses TRBV7-3 with TRBJ1-2; a weak D match, TRBD1 (6 bases). Trimming removed 0 bases at V and 6 bases at J, with 11 bases between. The germline CDR1 and CDR2 sequences are SGHTA and FQGTGA. The CDR3 runs to 14 residues. CDR3 bases: TGTGCCAGCAGCTTAACATTACAGGGAGATGGCTACACCTTC. It specifies CASSLTLQGDGYTF.